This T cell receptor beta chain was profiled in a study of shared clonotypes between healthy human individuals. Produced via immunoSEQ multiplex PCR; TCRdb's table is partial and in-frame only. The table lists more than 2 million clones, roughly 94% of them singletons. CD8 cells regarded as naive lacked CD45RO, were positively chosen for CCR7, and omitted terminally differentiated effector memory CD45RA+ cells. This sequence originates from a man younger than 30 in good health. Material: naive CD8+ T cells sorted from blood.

Written as DNA, the CDR3 is TGTGCCAGCAGTTTTGGGGGAGAAACCGAGCAGTACTTC. This sequence encodes CASSFGGETEQYF. The gene calls are TRBV28 and TRBJ2-7; possibly TRBD1 or TRBD2 for D (5 bases each). The CDR3 is made up of 13 amino acids. CDR1 and CDR2 (germline): MDHEN, SYDVKM. The V end was cut by 3 bases, the J end by 6 bases, with 12 bases between.